The 23 T cell receptor beta chains below all came from one sample that was sequenced in a study of T-cell reconstitution after alpha-beta-depleted transplantation in children. A library of TCRbeta sequences, prepared with unique molecular identifiers, was generated. TCRdb re-derived calls from the PCR reads in MiXCR, one entry per CDR3 protein. This sample has fewer than 550,000 distinct CDR3 sequences, with around 10% found just once. Material: PBMCs, mostly from graft donor cells, obtained 180 days after TCRalphabeta/CD19-depleted stem cell transplant. Receptors originate from a female patient aged 2 to 10 who had a stem cell transplant for aplastic anemia, so the T cells may come from the graft donor.

At least ten counts were recorded for this clonotype. This rearrangement joins TRBV12-3 or TRBV12-4 to TRBJ2-4; 15 nucleotides agree with TRBD2. CDR3 length: 17 residues. After removal of 6 bases from V and 1 base from J, the junction contained 4 bases not matched to a gene. The CDR3 spells CASSEGLAGGAKNIQYF. The CDR3 DNA sequence: TGTGCCAGCAGCGAGGGACTAGCGGGAGGCGCCAAAAACATTCAGTACTTC.

The V call is TRBV28, the J call TRBJ1-3; TRBD1 matches at 7 bases. The germline CDR1 and CDR2 sequences are MDHEN and SYDVKM. The CDR3 totals 12 residues. V shed 11 bases and J 4 bases; nucleotides not matched to a gene: 5. The CDR3 DNA sequence: TGTGCCTCCCACAGGGGAGGAAACACCATATATTTT. Translation: CASHRGGNTIYF.

V gene TRBV4-1 combines with J gene TRBJ2-1; 10 nucleotides match TRBD1. The CDR3 has 15 amino acids. Germline values: CDR1 MGHRA, CDR2 YSYEKL. V shed 4 bases, J shed 5 bases, and the junction held 5 bases outside the gene matches. The CDR3 sequence is CASSPTGGLDNEQFF. CDR3 DNA: TGCGCCAGCAGCCCGACAGGGGGCTTGGACAATGAGCAGTTCTTC.

The chain joins TRBV7-9 to TRBJ2-1; 8 positions agree with TRBD1. V shed 2 bases and J 1 base; nucleotides not matched to a gene: 7. Germline V gene lookup returns CDR1 SEHNR and CDR2 FQNEAQ (reference sequence). The CDR3 is 17 amino acids. CDR3: CASSLRSGGPSYNEQFF. The CDR3 coding sequence is TGTGCCAGCAGCTTAAGATCAGGGGGCCCTTCCTACAATGAGCAGTTCTTC.

The chain links TRBV4-1 to TRBJ2-5, with a weak D call TRBD1 (6 bases). The CDR3 is made up of 15 amino acids. CDR1 is MGHRA and CDR2 is YSYEKL in the germline V gene. Trimming stripped 0 bases from V and 5 bases from J, with 13 bases between. CDR3 in DNA: TGCGCCAGCAGCCAAGAAGGGGACACGGACGAGACCCAGTACTTC. As protein: CASSQEGDTDETQYF.

This clonotype occurred a few times. The rearrangement uses TRBV11-1 and TRBJ2-7; D is perhaps TRBD1 or TRBD2 (5 bases each). The V end lost 0 bases, the J end lost 5 bases, and 23 bases lay between the germline ends. The length of the CDR3 is 18 residues. CDR1 is SGHAT, CDR2 FQDESV, per germline (reference sequence). This chain's CDR3 is CASSLASWGSAPPDEQYV. CDR3 sequence (DNA): TGTGCCAGCAGCTTAGCTTCTTGGGGGAGTGCTCCCCCGGACGAGCAGTACGTC.

This chain connects TRBV12-3 or TRBV12-4 to TRBJ2-5; 7 nucleotides align to TRBD2. After removal of 7 bases from V and 5 bases from J, the junction contained 13 bases not matched to a gene. The CDR3 runs 15 residues. In DNA, the CDR3 is TGTGCCAGCACCAGCGGGACTACTCGATTGGAGACCCAGTACTTC. Translation: CASTSGTTRLETQYF.

This clonotype was observed many times. This rearrangement joins TRBV12-3 or TRBV12-4 to TRBJ1-1, with 7 bases that match TRBD1. The V and J ends lost 1 base and 5 bases, in that order; junction bases with no gene match: 4. This CDR3 is built from 14 residues. CDR3 sequence reads: CASSLEGALTEAFF. The CDR3 bases are TGTGCCAGCAGTTTAGAGGGGGCTTTGACTGAAGCTTTCTTT.

V usage is TRBV2 and J usage is TRBJ2-1; D may be TRBD1 (6 bases). The CDR3 sequence is 14 residues long. From germline, CDR1 is SNHLY and CDR2 FYNNEI. V was clipped by 7 bases and J by 2 bases, with 12 bases between them. CDR3 in amino acids: CASIWRTAYNEQFF. CDR3 DNA: TGTGCCAGCATCTGGCGGACAGCCTACAATGAGCAGTTCTTC.

This chain uses TRBV19 with TRBJ1-1; no clear D gene. CDR3 size: 16 residues. Germline lookup yields CDR1 LNHDA and CDR2 SQIVND (reference sequence). Trimming shortened V by 5 bases and J by 0 bases, and 16 bases separated the two germline ends. The CDR3 region is CASSPQVGRMNTEAFF. The CDR3 coding sequence is TGTGCCAGTAGTCCCCAGGTAGGGCGCATGAACACTGAAGCTTTCTTT.

This clonotype turned up a few times. For the CDR3, the DNA is TGTGCCAGCAGCCCAACAGGGACAAGCTCCTACGAGCAGTACGTC. This sequence encodes CASSPTGTSSYEQYV. The V gene is TRBV7-9, the J gene TRBJ2-7; perhaps TRBD1 as D (6 bases). CDR1 SEHNR and CDR2 FQNEAQ come from the germline V gene (reference sequence). The ends were cut back, 5 bases at V and 0 bases at J, with 14 bases in the middle. CDR3 length: 15 amino acids.

The chain has TRBV7-9 and TRBJ2-3, with D possibly TRBD2 on 5 matching bases. V lost 5 bases to trimming and J lost 9 bases, with 9 bases between them. The CDR3 spans 11 residues. The V gene's germline CDR1 is SEHNR and CDR2 FQNEAQ (reference sequence). The CDR3 is CASSRGLTQYF. The DNA for the CDR3 is TGTGCCAGCAGCCGGGGTTTAACGCAGTATTTT.

The chain links TRBV19 to TRBJ1-5; 9 bases line up with TRBD1. CDR1 is LNHDA and CDR2 is SQIVND in the germline V gene (reference sequence). The CDR3 extends over 13 amino acids. The V and J ends lost 7 bases and 5 bases, in that order; junction bases with no gene match: 3. The CDR3 loop reads CASTTGGHQPQHF. The CDR3 nucleotides are TGTGCCAGTACCACAGGGGGCCATCAGCCCCAGCATTTT.

This clonotype was picked up a small number of times. The genes are TRBV24-1 and TRBJ2-6; D perhaps matches TRBD1 (5 bases). CDR1 and CDR2 from the germline V gene are KGHDR and SFDVKD. The CDR3 sequence is 16 residues long. V was clipped by 3 bases and J by 0 bases, with 8 bases between them. The chain's CDR3 is CATSDPQGSGANVLTF. CDR3 nucleotide sequence: TGTGCCACCAGTGATCCCCAGGGCTCTGGGGCCAACGTCCTGACTTTC.

This chain joins TRBV20-1 and TRBJ2-1, with no clear D. CDR1 is DFQATT and CDR2 is SNEGSKA in the germline V gene (reference sequence). V shed 0 bases and J shed 12 bases, with 12 bases lying between them. This CDR3 comprises 12 residues. CDR3 DNA: TGCAGTGCTAGAGAGGAGCCAGCCGGGCAGTTCTTC. Translating gives CSAREEPAGQFF.

This clonotype was recorded a few times. V usage is TRBV7-2 and J usage is TRBJ1-2; D is ambiguous. CDR3 length equals 15 residues. The germline V and J ends were trimmed by 4 bases and 2 bases, with 14 bases remaining between them. CDR1 SGHTA and CDR2 FQGNSA come from the germline V gene. The DNA for the CDR3 is TGTGCCAGCAGCTGGTTGTCCGGGCAGAACTATGGCTACACCTTC. Translating it yields CASSWLSGQNYGYTF.

The J gene is TRBJ2-1, the V gene TRBV27; D unclear. Germline V gene lookup returns CDR1 MNHEY and CDR2 SMNVEV (reference sequence). The CDR3 runs 13 residues. The ends were cut back, 1 base at V and 6 bases at J, with 7 bases in the middle. CDR3 loop: CASSLFVGNEQFF. DNA for the CDR3: TGTGCCAGCAGTTTATTTGTTGGCAATGAGCAGTTCTTC.

Details on this clonotype: A much larger clone differs from this one at a single base, so this may be a read error. Because it lacks the conserved phenylalanine or tryptophan at the end, this CDR3 is likely a read error. The rearrangement links TRBV19 to TRBJ2-5, with D possibly matching TRBD1 (5 bases). This CDR3 has 14 amino acids. V lost 7 bases and J 4 bases, leaving 16 bases between the germline ends. Germline lookup yields CDR1 LNHDA and CDR2 SQIVND (reference sequence). Written as DNA, the CDR3 is TGTGCCAGTAATTGGGGCGACGGTGGAGAGACCCAGTACTTG. It specifies CASNWGDGGETQYL.

This clonotype has only a few counts. The chain links TRBV28 to TRBJ2-5; 8 positions match TRBD1. The CDR3 covers 15 residues. V lost 7 bases, J lost 5 bases, and 12 bases stayed unmatched. Germline CDR1 reads MDHEN; CDR2 reads SYDVKM. The CDR3, as DNA: TGTGCCAGCACCGCTCTCAGGGGGCGCAGGGAGACCCAGTACTTC. Translating gives CASTALRGRRETQYF.

V gene TRBV4-3 combines with J gene TRBJ2-1; 10 positions agree with TRBD1. With 4 bases clipped from V and 3 bases from J, the junction kept 3 bases outside the gene matches. This CDR3 has 15 amino acids. CDR1 and CDR2 from the germline V gene are LGHNA and YSLEER. The CDR3 coding sequence is TGCGCCAGCAGCCCGGGGACAGGGGACTACAATGAGCAGTTCTTC. Its translation: CASSPGTGDYNEQFF.

This clonotype has ten or more counts. This rearrangement joins TRBV12-3 or TRBV12-4 to TRBJ2-3; tentative D call: TRBD1 (6 bases). Trimming left V 5 bases short and J 4 bases short, with 13 bases between. This CDR3 contains 14 residues. The CDR3 here is CASSTRGRADTQYF. CDR3 nucleotide sequence: TGTGCCAGCAGTACCAGGGGTCGGGCAGATACGCAGTATTTT.

This chain links TRBV7-3 with TRBJ2-1; 11 bases agree with TRBD2. The CDR3 loop spans 19 amino acids. Germline assignment: CDR1 SGHTA and CDR2 FQGTGA. V gave up 3 bases and J gave up 0 bases; unmatched junction bases: 10. For the CDR3, the DNA is TGTGCCAGCAGCTTTGATACTAGCGGGAGCTTTACCTCCTACAATGAGCAGTTCTTC. It specifies CASSFDTSGSFTSYNEQFF. The full variable domain, its missing parts supplied by reference TRBV7-3 and TRBJ2-1, is GAGVSQTPSNKVTEKGKYVELRCDPISGHTALYWYRQSLGQGPEFLIYFQGTGAADDSGLPNDRFFAVRPEGSVSTLKIQRTERGDSAVYLCASSFDTSGSFTSYNEQFFGPGTRLTVL.

This clonotype has just a few counts. The chain is built from TRBV18 and TRBJ2-7; D might be TRBD2 (5 bases). Per germline, CDR1 KGHSH and CDR2 LQKENI. V was shortened by 6 bases and J by 7 bases, with 19 bases between the two germline ends. This CDR3 has 14 residues. The CDR3 is CASSQGLTSGEQYF. The CDR3 DNA is TGTGCCAGCTCCCAAGGACTGACGTCCGGGGAGCAGTACTTC.